These 9 T cell receptor beta chains were all obtained from the same sample, sequenced in a study of blood T cell repertoires in COVID-19. Data came from immunoSEQ multiplex PCR; TCRdb stores just in-frame clones and leaves some out. The data hold under 250,000 clones, with around 81% observed a single time. Sequencing was performed on PBMCs or T cells enriched from blood (not recorded which). These TCRs come from a woman between 45 and 60 years old with acute COVID-19.

This clone showed up just once. The rearrangement uses TRBV5-5 and TRBJ2-3; 7 positions agree with TRBD1. CDR1 is SGHKS, CDR2 YYEKEE, per germline (reference sequence). Trimming removed 2 bases from V and 6 bases from J; junction bases left unmatched: 12. The CDR3 covers 16 residues. In nucleotides, the CDR3 is TGTGCCAGCAGCTTCGGGATCCAGGGGGTAGGGGATACGCAGTATTTT. It yields the protein CASSFGIQGVGDTQYF.

The rearrangement joins TRBV6-2 or TRBV6-3 to TRBJ2-5; 9 bases match TRBD2. V shed 3 bases and J 1 base; nucleotides not matched to a gene: 9. In germline, CDR1 is MNHEY, CDR2 SVGEGT. The CDR3 is made up of 17 amino acids. The CDR3: CASSYGSLAGTQETQYF. The CDR3 coding sequence is TGTGCCAGCAGTTATGGATCACTAGCGGGTACCCAAGAGACCCAGTACTTC.

This clone was recorded only once. The chain joins TRBV14 to TRBJ2-3, with 9 positions matching TRBD2. The trim removed 0 bases at V and 7 bases at J, leaving 14 bases unmatched. The CDR3 consists of 18 residues. The V gene's germline CDR1 is SGHDN and CDR2 FVKESK. In DNA, the CDR3 is TGTGCCAGCAGCCAAGATCTTGTTAGCGGGGGCCCCTCGCATACGCAGTATTTT. It specifies CASSQDLVSGGPSHTQYF.

The chain employs TRBV30 and TRBJ1-6; 7 bases align to TRBD1. V was pared by 3 bases and J by 9 bases, with 11 bases of the junction left unmatched. The CDR3 consists of 15 residues. The germline gives CDR1 GTSNPN, CDR2 SVGIG (reference sequence). The CDR3, as DNA: TGTGCCTGGAGAGACCCCAGGGGGAGCGGTTCACCCCTCCACTTT. This gives the protein CAWRDPRGSGSPLHF.

This sequence joins TRBV12-3 or TRBV12-4 and TRBJ1-5, with D uncertain. V lost 3 bases and J lost 6, with 6 bases in between. The CDR3 consists of 12 residues. The chain's CDR3 is CASSLEGQPQHF. CDR3 DNA sequence: TGTGCCAGCAGTTTGGAGGGTCAGCCCCAGCATTTT.

This chain links TRBV20-1 with TRBJ2-1, with 9 positions matching TRBD1. Germline CDR1 is DFQATT and CDR2 is SNEGSKA (reference sequence). The junction had 8 bases not matched to a gene; V was cut back by 3 bases and J by 8 bases. The CDR3 sequence is 14 residues long. The CDR3, as DNA: TGCAGTGCTAGTTCCGGGACAGGGAGTGATGAGCAGTTCTTC. Its translation is CSASSGTGSDEQFF.

The V call is TRBV7-8, the J call TRBJ2-1; TRBD1 aligns across 7 bases. Germline V lookup: CDR1 SGHVS, CDR2 FQNEAQ. V shed 5 bases, J shed 5 bases, and the junction held 9 bases outside the gene matches. CDR3 length: 15 residues. CDR3 coding DNA: TGTGCCAGCAGCCTCTCCGGGACAGCCCACAATGAGCAGTTCTTC. Translating it yields CASSLSGTAHNEQFF.

The chain is built from TRBV7-2 and TRBJ2-3, with 15 bases lining up with TRBD2. The length of the CDR3 is 19 residues. V lost 8 bases, J lost 4 bases, and 16 bases stayed unmatched. The germline gives CDR1 SGHTA, CDR2 FQGNSA. The CDR3 loop is CASRGTAGLAGGPSDTQYF. The CDR3 region has the DNA TGTGCCAGCCGAGGGACGGCCGGACTAGCGGGAGGGCCTTCAGATACGCAGTATTTT.

The V and J genes are TRBV28 and TRBJ1-5, with D possibly matching TRBD1 (6 bases). This CDR3 has 14 amino acids. CDR1 and CDR2 from the germline V gene are MDHEN and SYDVKM. V lost 7 bases and J 2 bases, leaving 12 bases between the germline ends. DNA for the CDR3: TGTGCCAGCAAGGGGGGGGCCGGCAATCAGCCCCAGCATTTT. Its translation is CASKGGAGNQPQHF.